A single sample is the source of the 19 T cell receptor beta chains below, sequenced in a study of T cell responses to AZD1222 COVID-19 vaccine. Assay: immunoSEQ multiplex PCR; the TCRdb copy retains only in-frame clones and omits some. The table lists tens of thousands of clones, 85% to 90% of them singletons. The input for sequencing was peripheral blood, taken on day 0 of AZD1222 vaccination. These receptors came from an adult in good health.

The rearrangement links TRBV30 to TRBJ1-2; 7 nucleotides align to TRBD1. J was trimmed by 3 bases and V by 1 base; bases with no gene match: 5. The length of the CDR3 is 14 residues. The germline gives CDR1 GTSNPN, CDR2 SVGIG (reference sequence). In DNA, the CDR3 is TGTGCCTGGAGTGGGGAGGGGGCTTACTATGGCTACACCTTC. Translating it yields CAWSGEGAYYGYTF.

CDR3 sequence reads: CASSSTSGTDTQYF. CDR3 coding DNA: TGCGCCAGCAGCTCAACCTCTGGCACAGATACGCAGTATTTT. V usage is TRBV5-1 and J usage is TRBJ2-3, with D unresolved. CDR1 and CDR2 from the germline V gene are SGHRS and YFSETQ. V lost 3 bases and J 1 base, leaving 9 bases between the germline ends. This CDR3 is built from 14 residues.

The chain joins TRBV30 to TRBJ1-5; tentatively, D is TRBD1 (5 bases). Germline values: CDR1 GTSNPN, CDR2 SVGIG (reference sequence). The V and J ends lost 5 bases and 1 base respectively, with 12 bases between them. This CDR3 spans 14 amino acids. CDR3 sequence: CAWARTTSNQPQHF. DNA of the CDR3: TGTGCCTGGGCTAGGACAACGAGCAATCAGCCCCAGCATTTT.

The V and J genes are TRBV5-4 and TRBJ1-1; 8 bases agree with TRBD1. Germline V gene sequence: CDR1 SGHNT, CDR2 YYREEE (reference sequence). V lost 4 bases to trimming and J lost 5 bases; unmatched junction nucleotides: 7. The CDR3 has 14 residues. The CDR3 nucleotides are TGTGCCAGCAGCCCGGGACAGGCTGGGACTGAAGCTTTCTTT. It encodes CASSPGQAGTEAFF.

This clone appeared a single time. The V call is TRBV29-1, the J call TRBJ2-1, with TRBD1 matching 9 bases. V shed 3 bases and J 9 bases; nucleotides not matched to a gene: 9. CDR3 length equals 14 residues. From germline, CDR1 is SQVTM and CDR2 ANQGSEA. The CDR3 sequence: CSVDGTGRLGEQFF. The CDR3 nucleotides read TGCAGCGTTGATGGGACAGGGAGGTTAGGTGAGCAGTTCTTC.

The chain recombines TRBV10-1 with TRBJ2-1, with TRBD2 matching over 8 bases. The length of the CDR3 is 13 residues. After removal of 6 bases from V and 8 bases from J, the junction contained 6 bases not matched to a gene. Per germline, CDR1 WNHNN and CDR2 SYGVQD (reference sequence). In nucleotides, the CDR3 is TGCGCCAGCAGACCGGGACTAGGCGATGAGCAGTTCTTC. It is translated as CASRPGLGDEQFF.

This clone was seen once. The chain couples TRBV28 to TRBJ1-5, with 9 bases that match TRBD1. The CDR3 has 14 amino acids. With V trimmed by 4 bases and J by 8 bases, 6 bases remained unmatched. The germline gives CDR1 MDHEN, CDR2 SYDVKM. CDR3 in DNA: TGTGCCAGCAGTTGGAGGGGACAGGGAAAGCCCCAGCATTTT. This translates into CASSWRGQGKPQHF. Based on the CDR3 plus reference TRBV28 and TRBJ1-5, the full variable domain is DVKVTQSSRYLVKRTGEKVFLECVQDMDHENMFWYRQDPGLGLRLIYFSYDVKMKEKGDIPEGYSVSREKKERFSLILESASTNQTSMYLCASSWRGQGKPQHFGDGTRLSIL.

The rearrangement uses TRBV6-7 and TRBJ1-2, with 8 bases that match TRBD1. TRBV6-7 is recorded as an ORF, its role being uncertain. V shed 5 bases and J 4 bases; nucleotides not matched to a gene: 3. This CDR3 comprises 13 residues. CDR3 region: CASSRDRPYGYTF. The DNA for the CDR3 is TGTGCCAGCAGTCGGGACAGGCCCTATGGCTACACCTTC.

This clone appeared a few times. The chain combines TRBV7-8 with TRBJ1-2; the D gene is possibly TRBD1 (5 bases). Trimming stripped 1 base from V and 4 bases from J, with 13 bases between. Germline V gives CDR1 SGHVS, CDR2 FQNEAQ. The CDR3 has 15 amino acids. CDR3: CASSLGGGVVYGYTF. The CDR3 bases are TGTGCCAGCAGCTTAGGAGGAGGGGTCGTCTATGGCTACACCTTC.

V is TRBV7-2 and J is TRBJ1-2; 7 positions agree with TRBD1. From germline, CDR1 is SGHTA and CDR2 FQGNSA. V shed 5 bases and J 4 bases; nucleotides not matched to a gene: 10. The CDR3 contains 15 residues. The CDR3 nucleotides read TGTGCCAGCAGCCGTCCCGGGACAGATATCTATGGCTACACCTTC. Translating it yields CASSRPGTDIYGYTF. Full variable domain (rest looked up from reference TRBV7-2 and TRBJ1-2): GAGVSQSPSNKVTEKGKDVELRCDPISGHTALYWYRQSLGQGLEFLIYFQGNSAPDKSGLPSDRFSAERTGGSVSTLTIQRTQQEDSAVYLCASSRPGTDIYGYTFGSGTRLTVV.

This chain joins TRBV5-1 and TRBJ2-7; the D gene could be TRBD1 or TRBD2 (5 bases each). Trimming took off 2 bases at V and 2 bases at J, with 14 bases between the two ends. Per the germline V gene, CDR1 is SGHRS and CDR2 is YFSETQ. The CDR3 has 15 residues. For the CDR3, the DNA is TGCGCCAGCAGCTTCTGGGGCAGCGGTGCCTACGAGCAGTACTTC. Translating it yields CASSFWGSGAYEQYF.

The J gene is TRBJ2-6, the V gene TRBV5-6; 12 bases match TRBD2. After removal of 1 base from V and 2 bases from J, the junction contained 4 bases not matched to a gene. Germline values: CDR1 SGHDT, CDR2 YYEEEE. The CDR3 is 18 residues long. The CDR3 loop is CASSLLGLAGTGANVLTF. The CDR3 nucleotides read TGTGCCAGCAGCTTGCTTGGACTAGCGGGAACTGGGGCCAACGTCCTGACTTTC.

The J gene is TRBJ1-1, the V gene TRBV12-5; 7 bases agree with TRBD1. The V gene end was trimmed by 6 bases and the J gene end by 1 base; junction bases not matched to a gene: 11. The CDR3 runs 16 residues. The germline gives CDR1 LGHNT, CDR2 FRNRAP. In nucleotides, the CDR3 is TGTGCTAGTGGCCACATCCGAGACAGGGCGAACACTGAAGCTTTCTTT. Translating it yields CASGHIRDRANTEAFF. The full variable domain, completed using reference TRBV12-5 and TRBJ1-1, is DARVTQTPRHKVTEMGQEVTMRCQPILGHNTVFWYRQTMMQGLELLAYFRNRAPLDDSGMPKDRFSAEMPDATLATLKIQPSEPRDSAVYFCASGHIRDRANTEAFFGQGTRLTVV.

The chain joins TRBV19 to TRBJ1-5; D is unresolved. CDR1 and CDR2 from the germline V gene are LNHDA and SQIVND (reference sequence). V lost 8 bases and J 0 bases, leaving 11 bases between the germline ends. The CDR3 runs 14 residues. CDR3 sequence (DNA): TGTGCCAGTTCTAGTCAGAATAGCAATCAGCCCCAGCATTTT. Translating gives CASSSQNSNQPQHF. Full variable domain (missing parts from reference TRBV19 and TRBJ1-5): DGGITQSPKYLFRKEGQNVTLSCEQNLNHDAMYWYRQDPGQGLRLIYYSQIVNDFQKGDIAEGYSVSREKKESFPLTVTSAQKNPTAFYLCASSSQNSNQPQHFGDGTRLSIL.

This clone was counted a few times. V gene TRBV19 combines with J gene TRBJ2-2, with D unresolved. Looked up from germline, CDR1 is LNHDA and CDR2 is SQIVND (reference sequence). CDR3 length: 15 residues. The V and J ends lost 3 bases and 3 bases respectively, with 11 bases between them. The CDR3 nucleotides are TGTGCCAGTAGTATCGTAGCTCAGGACACCGGGGAGCTGTTTTTT. Translation gives CASSIVAQDTGELFF.

The chain carries TRBV5-1 and TRBJ1-1; D unresolved. V was trimmed by 4 bases and J by 7 bases, leaving 8 bases between them. Germline-derived CDR1 and CDR2 are SGHRS and YFSETQ. CDR3 length: 11 amino acids. The CDR3 sequence is CASSGAGEAFF. CDR3 nucleotides: TGCGCCAGCAGCGGTGCAGGTGAAGCTTTCTTT.

The rearrangement links TRBV28 to TRBJ2-3; 14 bases align to TRBD2. Germline trimming cut 3 bases from V and 9 bases from J; bases unmatched to any gene: 5. The CDR3 contains 15 residues. Germline CDR1 reads MDHEN; CDR2 reads SYDVKM. The CDR3 region is CASSLQGLAGDTQYF. In DNA form, the CDR3 reads TGTGCCAGCAGTTTGCAGGGACTAGCGGGAGACACGCAGTATTTT.

The J gene is TRBJ2-3, the V gene TRBV7-2; 12 positions match TRBD2. The germline V gene has CDR1 SGHTA and CDR2 FQGNSA. This CDR3 region has 16 residues. V was clipped by 5 bases and J by 4 bases; unmatched bases: 7. The CDR3 is CASSPRLAGASDTQYF. The CDR3 nucleotides are TGTGCCAGCAGCCCAAGACTAGCGGGAGCCTCAGATACGCAGTATTTT.

This chain links TRBV7-2 with TRBJ1-3; D is unclear. The V end lost 3 bases, the J end lost 1 base, and 13 bases lay between the germline ends. The CDR3 has 16 residues. Looked up from germline, CDR1 is SGHTA and CDR2 is FQGNSA. The CDR3, as DNA: TGTGCCAGCAGCTTCAGGACCGCTTTGTCTGGAAACACCATATATTTT. This codes for CASSFRTALSGNTIYF.